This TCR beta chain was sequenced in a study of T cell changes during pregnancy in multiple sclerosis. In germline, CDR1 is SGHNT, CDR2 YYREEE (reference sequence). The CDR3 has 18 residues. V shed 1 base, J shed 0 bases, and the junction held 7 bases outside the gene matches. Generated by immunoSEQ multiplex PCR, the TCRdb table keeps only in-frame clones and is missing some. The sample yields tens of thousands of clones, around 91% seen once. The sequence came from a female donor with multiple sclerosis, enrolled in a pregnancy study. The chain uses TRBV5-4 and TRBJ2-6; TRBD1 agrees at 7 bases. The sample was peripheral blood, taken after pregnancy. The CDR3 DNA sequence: TGTGCCAGCAGCTTGCACAGGGGATCAAGCTCTGGGGCCAACGTCCTGACTTTC. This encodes CASSLHRGSSSGANVLTF.